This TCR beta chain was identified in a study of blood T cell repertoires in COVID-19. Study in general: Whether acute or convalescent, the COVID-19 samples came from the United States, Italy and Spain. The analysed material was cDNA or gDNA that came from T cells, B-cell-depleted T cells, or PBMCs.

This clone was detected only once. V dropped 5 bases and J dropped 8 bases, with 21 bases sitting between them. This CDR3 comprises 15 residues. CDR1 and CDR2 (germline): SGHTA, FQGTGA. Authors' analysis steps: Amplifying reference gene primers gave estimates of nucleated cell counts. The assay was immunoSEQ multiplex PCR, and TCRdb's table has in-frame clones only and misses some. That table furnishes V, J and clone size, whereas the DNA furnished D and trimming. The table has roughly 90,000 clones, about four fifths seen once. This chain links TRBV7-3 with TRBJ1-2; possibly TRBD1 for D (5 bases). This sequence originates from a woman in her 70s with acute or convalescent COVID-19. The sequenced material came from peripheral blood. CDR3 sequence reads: CASSARPDRSGGYTF. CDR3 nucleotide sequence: TGTGCCAGCAGCGCCCGGCCAGACAGAAGCGGGGGCTACACCTTC.